This T cell receptor (beta chain) was documented in a study of OX40 agonist ivuxolimab in advanced cancers. Germline V gene sequence: CDR1 MNHEY, CDR2 SVGAGI. V lost 6 bases and J lost 5, with 19 bases in between. The CDR3 runs 15 residues. Broader study findings: Low normalized T-cell clonal expansion also characterized some of the nonresponders.

A word on this clone: The antigen remains undetermined.

Generated by immunoSEQ multiplex PCR, the TCRdb table keeps only in-frame clones and is missing some. The repertoire holds some 49,000 clones, with roughly 85% as singletons. J is TRBJ2-5 and V is TRBV6-5; no clear D. Sample: CD4+ or CD8+ T cells sorted from blood, taken in a trial of the OX40 agonist ivuxolimab. This sequence originates from an adult with an advanced solid tumor such as melanoma, head and neck, liver or kidney cancer. The CDR3 DNA reads as TGTGCCAGCAGGCCCAAAGCGTTACTACGGGAGACCCAGTACTTC. Protein product: CASRPKALLRETQYF.